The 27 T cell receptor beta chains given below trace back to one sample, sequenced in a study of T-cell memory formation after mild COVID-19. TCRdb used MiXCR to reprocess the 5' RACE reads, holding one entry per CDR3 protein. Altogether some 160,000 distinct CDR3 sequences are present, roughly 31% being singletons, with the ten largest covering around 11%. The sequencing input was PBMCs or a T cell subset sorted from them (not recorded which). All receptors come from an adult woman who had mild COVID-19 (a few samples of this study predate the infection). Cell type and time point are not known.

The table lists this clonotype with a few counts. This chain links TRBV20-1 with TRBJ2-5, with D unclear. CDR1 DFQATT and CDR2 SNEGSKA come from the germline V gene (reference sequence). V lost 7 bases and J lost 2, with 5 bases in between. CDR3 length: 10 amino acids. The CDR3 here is CSVAQETQYF. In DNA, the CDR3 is TGCAGTGTCGCGCAAGAGACCCAGTACTTC.

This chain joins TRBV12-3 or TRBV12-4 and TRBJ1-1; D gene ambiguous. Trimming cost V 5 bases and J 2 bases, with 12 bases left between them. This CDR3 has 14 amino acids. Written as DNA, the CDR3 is TGTGCCAGCAGTCGATCAGGATCTAACACTGAAGCTTTCTTT. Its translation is CASSRSGSNTEAFF.

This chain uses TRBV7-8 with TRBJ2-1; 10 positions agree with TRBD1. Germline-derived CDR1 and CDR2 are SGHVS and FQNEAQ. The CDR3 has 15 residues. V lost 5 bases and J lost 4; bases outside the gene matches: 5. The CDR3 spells CASSPRTGGYNEQFF. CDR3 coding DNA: TGTGCCAGCAGCCCACGGACAGGGGGATACAATGAGCAGTTCTTC.

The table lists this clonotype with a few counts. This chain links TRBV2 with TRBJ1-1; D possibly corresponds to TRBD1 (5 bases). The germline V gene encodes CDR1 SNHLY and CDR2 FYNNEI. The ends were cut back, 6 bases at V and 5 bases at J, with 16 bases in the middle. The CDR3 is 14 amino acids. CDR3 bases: TGTGCCAGCAGAACAAGCGGGGCGAGAACTGAAGCTTTCTTT. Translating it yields CASRTSGARTEAFF.

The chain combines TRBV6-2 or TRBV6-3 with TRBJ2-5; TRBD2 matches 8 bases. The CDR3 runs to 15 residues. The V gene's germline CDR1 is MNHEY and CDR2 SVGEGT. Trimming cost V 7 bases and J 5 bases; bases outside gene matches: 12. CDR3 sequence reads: CASNFAGGDRETQYF. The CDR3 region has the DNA TGTGCCAGCAATTTCGCGGGAGGCGATAGGGAGACCCAGTACTTC.

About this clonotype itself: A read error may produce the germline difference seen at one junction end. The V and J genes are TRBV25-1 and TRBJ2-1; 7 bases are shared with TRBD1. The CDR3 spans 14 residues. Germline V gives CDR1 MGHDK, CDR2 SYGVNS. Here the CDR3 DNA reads TGTGCCAGCATGGGGGACAGCCTCTACAATGAGCGGTTCTTC. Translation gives CASMGDSLYNERFF.

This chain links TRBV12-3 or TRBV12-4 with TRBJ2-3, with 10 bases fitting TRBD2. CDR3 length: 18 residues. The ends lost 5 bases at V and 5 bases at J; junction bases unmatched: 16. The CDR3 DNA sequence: TGTGCCAGCAGTCTGCAACTCTCTAGCGGGGGACGGAGAGATACGCAGTATTTT. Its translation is CASSLQLSSGGRRDTQYF.

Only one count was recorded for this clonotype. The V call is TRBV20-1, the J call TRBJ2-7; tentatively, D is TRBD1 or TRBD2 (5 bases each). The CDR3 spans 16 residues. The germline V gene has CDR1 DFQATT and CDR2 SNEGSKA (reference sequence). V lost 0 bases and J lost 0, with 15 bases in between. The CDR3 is CSARDPNGASSYEQYF. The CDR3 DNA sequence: TGCAGTGCTAGAGATCCTAACGGGGCCAGCTCCTACGAGCAGTACTTC.

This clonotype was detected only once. CDR3 bases: TGTGCCAGCAGCCCCCTGCGTGACGCGCGTCTTAACACCGGGGAGCTGTTTTTT. Encoded protein: CASSPLRDARLNTGELFF. V gene TRBV7-9 combines with J gene TRBJ2-2, with D hard to call. The CDR3 consists of 18 residues. Trimming cost V 5 bases and J 2 bases, with 21 bases left between them. Germline V gene data show CDR1 as SEHNR and CDR2 as FQNEAQ (reference sequence). The whole variable domain, remainder taken from reference TRBV7-9 and TRBJ2-2, is DTGVSQNPRHKITKRGQNVTFRCDPISEHNRLYWYRQTLGQGPEFLTYFQNEAQLEKSRLLSDRFSAERPKGSFSTLEIQRTEQGDSAMYLCASSPLRDARLNTGELFFGEGSRLTVL.

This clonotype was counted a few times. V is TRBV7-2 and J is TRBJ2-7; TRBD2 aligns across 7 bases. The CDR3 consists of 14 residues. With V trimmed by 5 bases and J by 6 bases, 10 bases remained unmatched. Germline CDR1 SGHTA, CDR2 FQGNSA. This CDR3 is CASSVPWEGGEQYF. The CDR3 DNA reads TGTGCCAGCAGCGTTCCCTGGGAGGGCGGCGAGCAGTACTTC.

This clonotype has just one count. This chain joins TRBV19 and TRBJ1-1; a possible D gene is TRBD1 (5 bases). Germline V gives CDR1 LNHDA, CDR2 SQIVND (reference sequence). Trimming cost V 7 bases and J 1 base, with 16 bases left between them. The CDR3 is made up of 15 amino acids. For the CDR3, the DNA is TGTGCCAGTAATTACGGCCCGGACACGAACACTGAAGCTTTCTTT. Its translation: CASNYGPDTNTEAFF.

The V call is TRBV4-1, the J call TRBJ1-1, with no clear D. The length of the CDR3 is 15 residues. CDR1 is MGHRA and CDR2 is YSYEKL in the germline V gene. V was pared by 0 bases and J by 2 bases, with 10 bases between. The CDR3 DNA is TGCGCCAGCAGCCAAGATCGATTAAGTAACACTGAAGCTTTCTTT. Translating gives CASSQDRLSNTEAFF.

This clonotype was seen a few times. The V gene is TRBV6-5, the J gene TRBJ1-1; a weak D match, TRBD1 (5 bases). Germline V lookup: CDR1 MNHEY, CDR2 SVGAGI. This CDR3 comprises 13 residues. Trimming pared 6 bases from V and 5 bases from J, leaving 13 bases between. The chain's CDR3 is CASSAAGRTEAFF. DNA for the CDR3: TGTGCCAGCAGCGCCGCAGGGAGGACTGAAGCTTTCTTT.

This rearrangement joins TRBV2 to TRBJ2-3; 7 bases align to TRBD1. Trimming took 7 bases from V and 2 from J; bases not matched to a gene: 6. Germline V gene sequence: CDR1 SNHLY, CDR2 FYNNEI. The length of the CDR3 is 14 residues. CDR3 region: CASKTTGPTDTQYF. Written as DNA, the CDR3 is TGTGCCAGCAAAACGACAGGGCCCACAGATACGCAGTATTTT. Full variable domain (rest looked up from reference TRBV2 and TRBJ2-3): EPEVTQTPSHQVTQMGQEVILRCVPISNHLYFYWYRQILGQKVEFLVSFYNNEISEKSEIFDDQFSVERPDGSNFTLKIRSTKLEDSAMYFCASKTTGPTDTQYFGPGTRLTVL.

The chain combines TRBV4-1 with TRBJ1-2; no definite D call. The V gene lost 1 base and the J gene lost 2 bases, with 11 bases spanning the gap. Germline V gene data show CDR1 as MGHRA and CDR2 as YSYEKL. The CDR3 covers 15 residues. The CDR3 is CASSQVKGLNYGYTF. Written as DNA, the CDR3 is TGCGCCAGCAGCCAAGTGAAGGGCCTAAACTATGGCTACACCTTC.

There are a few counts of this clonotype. The CDR3 protein is CASRPGTSAYNEQFF. In DNA form, the CDR3 reads TGTGCCAGCAGGCCTGGGACTAGCGCCTACAATGAGCAGTTCTTC. The chain carries TRBV6-2 or TRBV6-3 and TRBJ2-1; 10 nucleotides line up with TRBD2. The germline V gene has CDR1 MNHEY and CDR2 SVGEGT. Unmatched junction bases numbered 4, after V lost 6 bases and J lost 2 bases. CDR3 length equals 15 residues.

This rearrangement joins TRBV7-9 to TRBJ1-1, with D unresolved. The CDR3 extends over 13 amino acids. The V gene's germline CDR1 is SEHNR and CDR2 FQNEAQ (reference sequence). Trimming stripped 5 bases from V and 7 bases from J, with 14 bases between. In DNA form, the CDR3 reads TGTGCCAGCAGCCTCCCTGGAGGGATTGAAGCTTTCTTT. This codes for CASSLPGGIEAFF.

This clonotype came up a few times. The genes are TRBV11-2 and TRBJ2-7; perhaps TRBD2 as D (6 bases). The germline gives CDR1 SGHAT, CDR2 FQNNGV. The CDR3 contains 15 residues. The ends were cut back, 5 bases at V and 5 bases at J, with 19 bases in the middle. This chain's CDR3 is CASSTPRDFGDEQYF. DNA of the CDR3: TGTGCCAGCAGCACCCCCCGGGACTTTGGTGACGAGCAGTACTTC.

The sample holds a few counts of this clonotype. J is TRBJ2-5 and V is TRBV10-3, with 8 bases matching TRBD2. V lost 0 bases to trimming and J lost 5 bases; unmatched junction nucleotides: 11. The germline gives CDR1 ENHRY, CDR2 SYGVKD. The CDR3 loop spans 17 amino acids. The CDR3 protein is CAISESTGAGDGETQYF. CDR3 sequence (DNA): TGTGCCATCAGTGAGTCGACGGGAGCGGGGGACGGGGAGACCCAGTACTTC.

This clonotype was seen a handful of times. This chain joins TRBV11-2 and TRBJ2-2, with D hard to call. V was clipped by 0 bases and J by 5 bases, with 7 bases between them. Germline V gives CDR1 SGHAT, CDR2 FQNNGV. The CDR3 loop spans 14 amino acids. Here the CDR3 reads CASSLEPGTGELFF. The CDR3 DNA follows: TGTGCCAGCAGCTTAGAGCCTGGAACCGGGGAGCTGTTTTTT.

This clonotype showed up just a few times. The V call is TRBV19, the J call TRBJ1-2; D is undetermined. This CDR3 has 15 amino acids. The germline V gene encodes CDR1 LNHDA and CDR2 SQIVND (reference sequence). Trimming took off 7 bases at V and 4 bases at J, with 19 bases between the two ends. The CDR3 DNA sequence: TGTGCCAGTACCGTGGGCAGTAACGTTGGCTATGGCTACACCTTC. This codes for CASTVGSNVGYGYTF.

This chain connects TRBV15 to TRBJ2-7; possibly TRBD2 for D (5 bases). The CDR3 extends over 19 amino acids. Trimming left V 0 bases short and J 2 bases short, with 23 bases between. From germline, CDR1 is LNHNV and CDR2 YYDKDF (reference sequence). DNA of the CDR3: TGTGCCACCAGCAGAGATCTTGAGATGGCTAGCCGTCGAACCTACGAGCAGTACTTC. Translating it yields CATSRDLEMASRRTYEQYF.

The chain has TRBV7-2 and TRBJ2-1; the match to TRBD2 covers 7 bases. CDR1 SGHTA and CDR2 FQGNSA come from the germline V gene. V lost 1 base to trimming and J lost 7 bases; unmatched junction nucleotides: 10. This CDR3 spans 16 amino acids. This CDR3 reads CASSLEYGGGRNEQFF. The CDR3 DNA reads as TGTGCCAGCAGCTTAGAATATGGGGGAGGGCGAAATGAGCAGTTCTTC.

The CDR3 DNA reads TGTGCCAGCAGTCTTCAGGGGACGTCCTATGGCTACACCTTC. Protein sequence: CASSLQGTSYGYTF. This chain joins TRBV6-2 or TRBV6-3 and TRBJ1-2; TRBD1 might be the D (6 bases). The CDR3 sequence is 14 residues long. Per germline, CDR1 MNHEY and CDR2 SVGEGT. With 5 bases removed from V and 4 bases from J, the gap between germline ends came to 14 bases.

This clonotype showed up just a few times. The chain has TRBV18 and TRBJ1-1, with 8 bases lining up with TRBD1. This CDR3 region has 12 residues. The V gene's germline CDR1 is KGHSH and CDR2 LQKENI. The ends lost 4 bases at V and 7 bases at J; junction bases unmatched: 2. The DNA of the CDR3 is TGTGCCAGCTCACAGACAGGGGATGAAGCTTTCTTT. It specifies CASSQTGDEAFF.

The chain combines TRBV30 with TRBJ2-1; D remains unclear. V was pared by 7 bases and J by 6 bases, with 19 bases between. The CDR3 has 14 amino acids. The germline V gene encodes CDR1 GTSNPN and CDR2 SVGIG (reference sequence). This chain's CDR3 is CASTRADLSNEQFF. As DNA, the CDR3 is TGTGCCTCGACAAGGGCTGATCTCTCCAATGAGCAGTTCTTC. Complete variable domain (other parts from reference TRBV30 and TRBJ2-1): SQTIHQWPATLVQPVGSPLSLECTVEGTSNPNLYWYRQAAGRGLQLLFYSVGIGQISSEVPQNLSASRPQDRQFILSSKKLLLSDSGFYLCASTRADLSNEQFFGPGTRLTVL.

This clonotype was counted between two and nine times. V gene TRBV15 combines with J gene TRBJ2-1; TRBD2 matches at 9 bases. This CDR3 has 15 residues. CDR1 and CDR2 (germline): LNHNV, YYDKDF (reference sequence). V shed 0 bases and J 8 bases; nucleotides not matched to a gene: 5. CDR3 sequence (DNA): TGTGCCACCAGCAGAGATATTTTAGCGGGAGATGAGCAGTTCTTC. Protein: CATSRDILAGDEQFF.